The sequence of this TCR beta chain was determined in a study of blood T cell repertoires in COVID-19 (TCRdb year 2020). With respect to the entire study: Collaborator samples came from the United States, Italy and Spain and covered acute and convalescent phases of COVID-19. The prospective study material was composed of cDNA or gDNA derived from T cells, B-cell-depleted T cells, or PBMCs. Deeply sampled blood TCRbeta repertoires from subjects exposed to, actively infected with, or recovered from COVID-19 were included in the dataset. The repertoires were made available in a free public database intended to serve as a resource for research on the immune response to SARS-CoV-2. The samples were drawn from the first 160 participants of the ongoing ImmuneRACE study and from 1,254 subjects provided by 6 global collaborators. Sample metadata almost always included a de-identified subject ID, COVID-19 status, age in years and sex. Where HLA class I and class II types were available, the types were taken from metadata supplied by the sample provider, not from assay-based typing. Results the study describes overall, beyond this receptor: How much clinical and demographic metadata was included differed by source and by participant, and the metadata was provided uncurated.

Per the germline V gene (reference sequence), DFQATT is the CDR1 and SNEGSKA is the CDR2. The CDR3 spans 13 residues, from the cysteine through the phenylalanine. CDR3 DNA is the only sequence kept; it has 39 bases, read in frame from the first base. Trimming at the junction amounts to 3 bases on V and 0 bases on J, and the germline ends lie 8 bases apart. The immunoSEQ Assay, a bias-controlled multiplex PCR, was used to amplify TCRbeta CDR3 regions from genomic DNA. In the authors' own workflow: Nucleated cell counts per sample were estimated from amplification of reference gene primers within the assay. Sequence reads were collapsed and filtered to measure the absolute abundance of every unique TCRbeta CDR3 rearrangement. For each sample, productive Simpson clonality was calculated as the square root of Simpson's diversity index across productive rearrangements. The table was pulled from immuneACCESS by TCRdb, which kept in-frame rearrangements only. Such tables lose some clones; where checked, under half of the loss comes from unresolved V genes, and the rest has no known cause. The V and J calls and clone size were taken over from that table, and D and trimming were inferred from the DNA. Within this sample are 260,000 or so clones, with 85% to 90% of them counted one time only. The ten largest clones represent around 16% of the sample.

Participants in the prospective study were aged roughly 18 to 100 years, lived in approximately 26 United States geographic areas, and enrolled through a virtual design. In the prospective study, cohorts were assigned on the basis of participant-reported clinical history obtained from a screening survey and a study questionnaire. For ImmuneRACE Cohort 3, a participant was defined as recovered based on two consecutive negative NP/OP PCR tests, clearance by a healthcare professional, or resolution of symptoms. In the prospective study, whole blood, serum and a nasopharyngeal or oropharyngeal swab were collected from each participant by mobile phlebotomists. Prospective study participants could optionally give additional blood draws and questionnaires over an approximately two-month period. Before DNA extraction, blood samples from the prospective study were shipped at room temperature or frozen.

Worth noting for this clone: No antigen is known for it. Base quality data are lacking; no much larger clone is found one base away.

This receptor was taken from a man aged 18 to 35 who had recovered from COVID-19. Sequences were obtained from PBMCs or T cells enriched from blood (not recorded which). The chain employs TRBV20-1 and TRBJ1-1, with no confident D gene call. The nucleotide sequence reads TGCAGTGCTAGTACCACATTGAACACTGAAGCTTTCTTT. This is translated as CSASTTLNTEAFF.